The clone carrying this T cell receptor (beta chain) turned up a few times. The target antigen is unknown. This record comes from a study of early T cells in non-severe SARS-CoV-2 infection. Study context: Sequenced material consisted of bulk RNA (from unsorted whole blood), and chains were unpaired. General study results and limits: Anti-spike CD8 responses were favored in VDJdb matching, and private and CD4 specificities were missed.

Individual cDNA molecules received unique molecular identifiers during library preparation. TCRdb re-called the 5' RACE reads through MiXCR, storing one row per CDR3 protein. Counted here are about 69,000 distinct CDR3 sequences, 4.6% occurring once; the ten biggest clones make up roughly 3.4%. This CDR3 spans 14 amino acids. Germline loops: CDR1 PRHDT, CDR2 FYEKMQ (reference sequence). V was clipped by 5 bases and J by 6 bases, with 13 bases between them. Sample: whole blood, taken at baseline. The receptor's source is an adult who was a healthcare worker with PCR-confirmed SARS-CoV-2 infection or an uninfected control (not recorded which). The donor label of this sample is uncertain. The chain combines TRBV13 with TRBJ1-4; D possibly corresponds to TRBD1 (6 bases). In DNA, the CDR3 is TGTGCCAGCAGCGGACCGGGACAATATGAAAAACTGTTTTTT. Translation: CASSGPGQYEKLFF.